A selection of T cell receptor beta chains follows, all from one sample in a study of T cells after yellow fever vaccination. TCRdb reprocessed the 5' RACE reads via MiXCR and lists one record per CDR3 protein. The sample records 500,000 to 650,000 distinct CDR3 sequences, about a sixth being singletons. The specimen was PBMCs, collected 5 to 6 days after the first yellow fever vaccination. The source of these receptors is a man aged 18 to 29 who received the YFV17D yellow fever vaccine. Each CDR3 is given with its conserved first and last residue. Each record gives: clone size, CDR3 length, J gene, V gene, CDR3 protein. For some rows the clone size is stated as once, few or many, or as a class when expanded; others skip it.

abundance: NA
len: 15
j_gene: TRBJ2-7
v_gene: TRBV4-2
CDR3aa: CASSQESRGPYEQYF

abundance: NA
len: 13
j_gene: TRBJ2-5
v_gene: TRBV6-1
CDR3aa: CASRRQIEETQYF

abundance: NA
len: 14
j_gene: TRBJ1-1
v_gene: TRBV27
CDR3aa: CASGDRGMNTEAFF

abundance: few
len: 13
j_gene: TRBJ1-2
v_gene: TRBV7-9
CDR3aa: CASSWGRAYGYTF

abundance: NA
len: 16
j_gene: TRBJ1-6
v_gene: TRBV7-2
CDR3aa: CASSSGRQASNSPLHF

abundance: NA
len: 15
j_gene: TRBJ1-5
v_gene: TRBV12-3/TRBV12-4
CDR3aa: CASSFGTEGNQPQHF

abundance: few
len: 18
j_gene: TRBJ2-1
v_gene: TRBV11-2
CDR3aa: CASSSRQGYILPHNEQFF

abundance: few
len: 10
j_gene: TRBJ1-2
v_gene: TRBV2
CDR3aa: CARDRGRYTF

abundance: NA
len: 14
j_gene: TRBJ1-2
v_gene: TRBV15
CDR3aa: CATSGRQGVYGYTF

abundance: few
len: 15
j_gene: TRBJ2-1
v_gene: TRBV6-2/TRBV6-3
CDR3aa: CASSLRTSGLPEQFF

abundance: NA
len: 14
j_gene: TRBJ1-5
v_gene: TRBV2
CDR3aa: CASSAWGADQPQHF

abundance: NA
len: 12
j_gene: TRBJ1-1
v_gene: TRBV12-5
CDR3aa: CAAATGNTEAFF

abundance: NA
len: 13
j_gene: TRBJ1-5
v_gene: TRBV6-2/TRBV6-3
CDR3aa: CASSYWGNQPQHF

abundance: NA
len: 18
j_gene: TRBJ1-1
v_gene: TRBV6-5
CDR3aa: CASSYRLEGRAGGTEAFF

abundance: NA
len: 14
j_gene: TRBJ2-5
v_gene: TRBV7-2
CDR3aa: CASSLSAFQETQYF

abundance: few
len: 12
j_gene: TRBJ1-2
v_gene: TRBV12-3/TRBV12-4
CDR3aa: CALWGVEDGYTF

abundance: NA
len: 18
j_gene: TRBJ1-1
v_gene: TRBV20-1
CDR3aa: CSGLRGWGETPGDTEAFF

abundance: NA
len: 15
j_gene: TRBJ2-5
v_gene: TRBV7-9
CDR3aa: CASSTPGGDLETQYF

abundance: once
len: 17
j_gene: TRBJ2-3
v_gene: TRBV12-3/TRBV12-4
CDR3aa: CASSPATSGGSTDTQYF

abundance: few
len: 15
j_gene: TRBJ1-6
v_gene: TRBV15
CDR3aa: CATSREEIYNSPLHF

abundance: few
len: 15
j_gene: TRBJ2-4
v_gene: TRBV7-2
CDR3aa: CASSFFRGKRNIQYF

abundance: NA
len: 15
j_gene: TRBJ2-5
v_gene: TRBV11-2
CDR3aa: CASSLVGRQVETQYF

abundance: NA
len: 15
j_gene: TRBJ2-3
v_gene: TRBV7-9
CDR3aa: CASSPYGGGTDTQYF

abundance: few
len: 12
j_gene: TRBJ1-1
v_gene: TRBV12-3/TRBV12-4
CDR3aa: CASTRMNTEAFF

abundance: few
len: 14
j_gene: TRBJ2-2
v_gene: TRBV20-1
CDR3aa: CSARDLSGGRELFF

abundance: NA
len: 16
j_gene: TRBJ1-2
v_gene: TRBV5-1
CDR3aa: CASSNSPGQGNYGYTF

abundance: NA
len: 15
j_gene: TRBJ2-1
v_gene: TRBV11-2
CDR3aa: CASSLDPGTYNEQFF

abundance: few
len: 14
j_gene: TRBJ1-1
v_gene: TRBV19
CDR3aa: CASKTSRGRAEAFF

abundance: many
len: 15
j_gene: TRBJ1-1
v_gene: TRBV29-1
CDR3aa: CSAMAGWAMNTEAFF

abundance: many
len: 16
j_gene: TRBJ2-3
v_gene: TRBV28
CDR3aa: CASSPWRAGGPDTQYF

abundance: few
len: 17
j_gene: TRBJ1-1
v_gene: TRBV5-5
CDR3aa: CASSWTPRQGANTEAFF

abundance: NA
len: 14
j_gene: TRBJ1-2
v_gene: TRBV4-1
CDR3aa: CASSQVRVPRGYTF

abundance: NA
len: 19
j_gene: TRBJ2-3
v_gene: TRBV20-1
CDR3aa: CSATTIEGLAGGSTDTQYF

abundance: many
len: 14
j_gene: TRBJ2-3
v_gene: TRBV10-3
CDR3aa: CAISPPGDSNTQYF

abundance: few
len: 12
j_gene: TRBJ1-1
v_gene: TRBV20-1
CDR3aa: CSADQGGTEAFF

abundance: NA
len: 16
j_gene: TRBJ1-5
v_gene: TRBV19
CDR3aa: CASISRAGGQNQPQHF

abundance: many
len: 15
j_gene: TRBJ2-4
v_gene: TRBV18
CDR3aa: CASSTGSSAKNIQYF

abundance: few
len: 13
j_gene: TRBJ2-5
v_gene: TRBV3-1
CDR3aa: CASRLYSEETQYF

abundance: NA
len: 20
j_gene: TRBJ2-1
v_gene: TRBV9
CDR3aa: CASSVGTSGGSQARNTEQFF

abundance: few
len: 14
j_gene: TRBJ2-7
v_gene: TRBV6-2/TRBV6-3
CDR3aa: CASRTGTGSYEQYF

abundance: NA
len: 13
j_gene: TRBJ1-4
v_gene: TRBV5-6
CDR3aa: CASSTTDEEKLFF

abundance: few
len: 15
j_gene: TRBJ2-7
v_gene: TRBV7-2
CDR3aa: CASSPQRGGLEEQYF

abundance: many
len: 17
j_gene: TRBJ2-1
v_gene: TRBV7-3
CDR3aa: CASSLTGTGPSYNEQFF

abundance: few
len: 15
j_gene: TRBJ1-5
v_gene: TRBV4-1
CDR3aa: CASSQGRDSNQPQHF

abundance: NA
len: 15
j_gene: TRBJ1-5
v_gene: TRBV5-5
CDR3aa: CASSLLADSFQPQHF

abundance: NA
len: 13
j_gene: TRBJ2-3
v_gene: TRBV7-6
CDR3aa: CASSPSASDTQYF

abundance: NA
len: 14
j_gene: TRBJ1-5
v_gene: TRBV7-8
CDR3aa: CASSLTGGYGPQHF